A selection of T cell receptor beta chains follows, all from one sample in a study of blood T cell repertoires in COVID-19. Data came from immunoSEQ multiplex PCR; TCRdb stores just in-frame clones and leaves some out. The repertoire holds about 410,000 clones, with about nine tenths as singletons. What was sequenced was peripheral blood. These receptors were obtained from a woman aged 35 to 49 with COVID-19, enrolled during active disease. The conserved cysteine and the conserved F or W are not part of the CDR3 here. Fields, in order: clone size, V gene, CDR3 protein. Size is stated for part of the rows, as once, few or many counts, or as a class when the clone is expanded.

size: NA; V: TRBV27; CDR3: ASTDRTFILH
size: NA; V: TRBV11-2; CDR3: ASSGRGRRVREQY
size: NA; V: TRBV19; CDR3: ASSLQGAGNSPLH
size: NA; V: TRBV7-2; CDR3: ASSLGRGPLNTEAF
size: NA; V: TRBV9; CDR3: ASSPRGYSSYT
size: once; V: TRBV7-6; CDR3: ASSRPRGNTGELF
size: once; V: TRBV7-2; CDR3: ASSFGVIRPVNYGYT
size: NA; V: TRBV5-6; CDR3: ASSFGPNQPQH
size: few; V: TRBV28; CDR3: ASSFPNSKYEQY
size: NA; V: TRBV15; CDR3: ATSRVRTGDYEQY
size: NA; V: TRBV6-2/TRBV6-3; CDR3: ASSWFRDRGRNEQF
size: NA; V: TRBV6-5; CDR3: ASSYSLRQGREKLF
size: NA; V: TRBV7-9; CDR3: ASSSPGLEGVNEQF
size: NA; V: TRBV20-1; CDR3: SAVGSEKLF
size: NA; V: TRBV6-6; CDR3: ASSPGTGKNIQY
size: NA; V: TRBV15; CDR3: ATSRDQGAAEAF
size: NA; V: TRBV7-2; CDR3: ASSLAKTSALINTGELF
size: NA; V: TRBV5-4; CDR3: ASSFFAREDIQY
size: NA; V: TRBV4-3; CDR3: ASSLARTSGGAVTQY
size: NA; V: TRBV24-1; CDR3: ATSDRDRGPEQF
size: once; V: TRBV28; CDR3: ASSFQVYSEQF
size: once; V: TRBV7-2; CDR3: ASSQITNEQF
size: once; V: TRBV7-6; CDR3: ASSLAGGRGNEQF
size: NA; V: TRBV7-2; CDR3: ASRPGLAGSGELF
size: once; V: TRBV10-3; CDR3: AISAGDRVNEKLF
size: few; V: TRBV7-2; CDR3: ASSLGYRGLGEAF
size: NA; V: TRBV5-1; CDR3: ASSFASGPLYEQY
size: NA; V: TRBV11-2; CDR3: ASSQRGDNSYNPDTQY
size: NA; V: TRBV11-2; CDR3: ASSLRGGADTQY